A single TCR beta chain is shown here with its context. Its target is unknown. The sample comes from a study of T cell responses to AZD1222 COVID-19 vaccine. Study overall: Second doses at about 4 or about 12 weeks were pooled.

Libraries were prepared by immunoSEQ multiplex PCR; TCRdb keeps only in-frame clonotypes and omits some of them. The sample contains 200,000 to 300,000 clones, 85% to 95% of which appear only once. Study-wide points: Females outnumbered males among donors, who were mostly white British; clonal diversity was possibly underestimated. Nearly half of spike-specific TCRs reportedly target unmutated variant regions. No day 14 peak samples; only post-peak repertoires were characterized.

The CDR3 contains 11 residues. V was clipped by 6 bases and J by 7 bases, with 6 bases between them. Germline V gene lookup returns CDR1 MDHEN and CDR2 SYDVKM. The sequencing here drew on peripheral blood, taken on day 0 of AZD1222 vaccination. The rearrangement links TRBV28 to TRBJ2-2, with D possibly TRBD2 on 5 matching bases. This clonotype was sampled from an adult in good health. The CDR3 nucleotides are TGTGCCAGCAGGGAGGACGGGGAGCTGTTTTTT. This sequence encodes CASREDGELFF.